This TCR beta chain emerged from a study of shared clonotypes between healthy human individuals (dated by TCRdb to 2018 to 2020). Regarding the research as a whole: Two women and three men aged 18 to 49 years were included in the cohort. Per donor, leukapheresis produced somewhere between about 0.85 and 10 billion PBMCs. For each donor, three plates each were used for CD4 naive and CD4 memory, two plates were used for CD8 naive, and one plate was used for CD8 memory. To increase sequencing depth and limit assay-specific biases, different laboratories used diverse techniques to prepare libraries and sequence TCR repertoires. To estimate repertoire size and how much clonotypes are shared between individuals, the study performed deep sequencing of blood TCR repertoires from 4 to 6 healthy adults. General conclusions and limits of the study: Based on pairwise subsampling, the degree of clonotype sharing among donors was expected to be affected by sequencing depth. Naive subsets generally had larger estimated clonotype richness than memory subsets. Compared with non-shared clonotypes, the clonotypes found in all four sorted-subset donors had higher generation probabilities. The genetic and exposure-history diversity represented was limited by the small number of donors. Across a handful of donors, approximately 5% of naive CD4, approximately 3.5% of naive CD8, approximately 2.5% of memory CD4, and under 0.45% of memory CD8 clonotypes were shared. Sampling was restricted to blood, and TCR repertoires in tissue are likely to differ from TCR repertoires in blood. Even with the large sequencing depth, rarefaction of the sorted-subset datasets indicated that sequencing was incomplete.

As regards this clone: The antigen this receptor binds is unknown. No clone much larger than this one lies a single base away; base qualities are absent.

Healthy HIV-negative adults with no recently reported acute infections or vaccinations were included as donors. Every donor was a Caucasian adult residing in Nashville, Tennessee, USA. Magnetic negative selection was used to enrich CD4+ T cells, after which naive cells were positively selected on CD45RA and the negative fraction became the memory subset. Blood was collected by leukapheresis, and PBMCs were isolated by Ficoll-Histopaque density gradient centrifugation and then cryopreserved in liquid nitrogen vapor phase. Analytical flow cytometry was used to check the purity and quantity of every magnetically sorted T cell population. Each sorted fraction had its genomic DNA isolated and then quantified by UV absorbance on a Nanodrop 2000c. Using the deep immunoSEQ assay, TCR CDR3 regions were amplified from genomic DNA by multiplex PCR. Extracted genomic DNA from each cell subset was distributed evenly across all wells of several immunoSEQ 96-well plates, and each plate was treated as a replicate. For sorted subsets, each replicate PCR was loaded with 200 ng genomic DNA, equivalent to roughly 30,000 T cell genomes. Purified libraries were quantified with a Qubit 3.0 fluorometer, sized on a Bioanalyzer 2100, and re-quantified with the KAPA Library Quantification kit. A separate single-read 150-cycle Illumina NextSeq 550 flow cell was used to sequence each immunoSEQ 96-well plate. As for the authors' bioinformatics: Because the immunoSEQ output held only junctional sequences and lacked quality scores, the filtering could not match the filtering applied to full-length reads. To assign V/J genes and CDR3, sequences were annotated against IMGT germline references using PyIR, a Python wrapper for IgBLAST v1.9. Reads were filtered out if the reads had weak V/J assignments (E-value above 1e-6), no CDR3, stop codons, out-of-frame junctions, or ambiguous translated residues. V3J clonotypes were defined as sequences sharing the same inferred V gene, J gene, and CDR3 amino acid sequence. Percentage overlap between repertoires was computed as shared unique clonotypes divided by the size of the smaller repertoire. Three approaches were used to assess repertoire richness: RTK rarefaction, the Chao1 estimator, and Recon v2.1 estimates of unobserved clonotypes. Generation probabilities for all TCRbeta clonotypes obtained by the gDNA method from a handful of donors were computed using OLGA. Sourced from immuneACCESS, this table was stored by TCRdb with only in-frame sequences that have V and J called. A share of the clones is absent; for the studies checked, an unresolved V gene accounts for under half, and the remainder has no known explanation. That table is the source of V, J and clone size, and D and trimming were worked out from the DNA. For this sample the table gives more than 2,000,000 clones, of which approximately 93% were detected only once. The top ten constitute 0.35% to 0.45% of the sample.

This clonotype was obtained from a man aged 18 to 29 in good health. Some clones in this sample may be carry-over from other donors' samples. Sequencing input: naive CD4+ T cells from PBMCs. The sample's cell subset or site label is to be understood as: CD45RA+ positively selected.

The nucleotide sequence is given as TGTGCCAGCAGAAGGGGGTCGGGGGAGCAGTACTTC. Its translation is CASRRGSGEQYF. The chain links TRBV6-6 with TRBJ2-7; TRBD1 could be the D gene, as 6 bases match. The junction carries 13 bases between V and J, which are trimmed by 6 bases and 7 bases respectively. CDR3 length: 12 amino acids, cysteine to phenylalanine. Kept here is only the CDR3 DNA, which spans 36 bases and is read in frame from base 1. CDR1 MNHNY and CDR2 SVGAGI were looked up in the germline V gene (reference sequence).